The rows below give T cell receptor beta chains drawn from one sample of a study of CD8+CD57+ T cells in acquired aplastic anemia. TCRdb itself ran the reads through MiXCR, one entry per CDR3 protein. This repertoire shows around 180,000 distinct CDR3 sequences, 55% to 70% found once; its top ten account for 45%. The sequenced material came from sorted CD4+, CD8+, or CD8+CD57+ T cells (not recorded which) from PBMCs. The receptors originated from a human donor in good health. Each CDR3 is given with its conserved first and last residue. Not all rows give a size; the values are once, few, many and, for expanded clones, a class.

length	V	J	size	CDR3
13	TRBV7-2	TRBJ2-3	-	CASSSLTRDAQYF
18	TRBV7-3	TRBJ2-3	many	CASSLNVFGGTHTDTQYF
13	TRBV7-3	TRBJ2-7	-	CASSQLRIDQQYF
17	TRBV19	TRBJ1-5	-	CASTGQSGTNSNQPQHF
14	TRBV10-3	TRBJ2-3	-	CAITGTLPTDTQYF
12	TRBV19	TRBJ1-5	-	CASSLGSQPQHF
15	TRBV3-1	TRBJ2-4	few	CASSHEGAAKNIQYF
14	TRBV29-1	TRBJ1-1	few	CSVGSGGPNTEAFF
14	TRBV11-1	TRBJ2-7	-	CASSLAGIIGEQYF
14	TRBV5-1	TRBJ2-1	-	CASSLTSGGIEQFF
15	TRBV25-1	TRBJ2-7	-	CASSERVGFTYEQYF
13	TRBV4-1	TRBJ2-7	many	CASSHRDSYEQYF
13	TRBV7-9	-	-	CASSSPGGGTQHF
12	TRBV4-2	TRBJ2-7	-	CASSQVLGEQYF
16	TRBV6-5	TRBJ1-6	many	CASRDDADREYSPLHF
16	TRBV11-2	TRBJ2-5	-	CASSHRPAGVDETQYF
17	TRBV24-1	TRBJ1-1	-	CATSDERGRVRDTEAFF
14	TRBV12-3/TRBV12-4	TRBJ2-7	-	CASSLGGQGQEQYF
13	TRBV6-2/TRBV6-3	TRBJ1-5	once	CASQPRIDQPQHF
14	TRBV7-2	TRBJ2-7	-	CASSLLGRAGERYF
19	TRBV19	TRBJ1-2	-	CASSIDDIVWTGGDYGYTF
16	TRBV10-3	TRBJ1-2	-	CAISESTYAENYGYTF
16	TRBV9	TRBJ2-3	many	CASSVETSGTHDTQYF
16	TRBV19	TRBJ2-1	-	CASRHTGTSGTDEQFF
14	TRBV5-1	TRBJ2-5	-	CASSLTGGLETQYF
14	TRBV19	TRBJ2-3	-	CASSIGQLTDTQYF
18	TRBV9	TRBJ2-7	-	CASSPTSGGATSSYEQYF
12	TRBV5-1	TRBJ2-3	-	CASSLELAGLYF
13	TRBV7-2	TRBJ1-5	-	CASSIDGNQPQHF
16	TRBV6-5	TRBJ2-7	many	CASSSRIRHEPYEQYF
15	TRBV7-2	TRBJ2-7	many	CASSLEAPRPYEQYF
16	TRBV4-1	TRBJ2-7	many	CASSQGATGSVYEQYF
14	TRBV7-8	TRBJ2-1	once	CASSLGREANEQFF
9	TRBV20-1	TRBJ1-2	-	CSATSTYAF
12	TRBV2	TRBJ2-2	few	CASLHDTGELFF